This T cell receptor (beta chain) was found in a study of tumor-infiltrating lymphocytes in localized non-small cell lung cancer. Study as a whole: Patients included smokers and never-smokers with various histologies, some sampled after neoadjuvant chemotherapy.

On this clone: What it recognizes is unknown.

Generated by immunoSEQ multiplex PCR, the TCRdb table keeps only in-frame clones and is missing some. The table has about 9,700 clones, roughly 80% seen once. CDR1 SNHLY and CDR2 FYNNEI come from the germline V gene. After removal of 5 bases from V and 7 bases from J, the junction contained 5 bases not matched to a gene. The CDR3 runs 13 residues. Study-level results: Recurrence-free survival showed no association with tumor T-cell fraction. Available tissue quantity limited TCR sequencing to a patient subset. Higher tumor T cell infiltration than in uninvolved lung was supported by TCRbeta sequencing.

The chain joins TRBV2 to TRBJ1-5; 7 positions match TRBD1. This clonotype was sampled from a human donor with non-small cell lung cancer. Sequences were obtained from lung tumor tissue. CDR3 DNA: TGTGCCAGCAGTTCACAGGGGAGCCAGCCCCAGCATTTT. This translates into CASSSQGSQPQHF.